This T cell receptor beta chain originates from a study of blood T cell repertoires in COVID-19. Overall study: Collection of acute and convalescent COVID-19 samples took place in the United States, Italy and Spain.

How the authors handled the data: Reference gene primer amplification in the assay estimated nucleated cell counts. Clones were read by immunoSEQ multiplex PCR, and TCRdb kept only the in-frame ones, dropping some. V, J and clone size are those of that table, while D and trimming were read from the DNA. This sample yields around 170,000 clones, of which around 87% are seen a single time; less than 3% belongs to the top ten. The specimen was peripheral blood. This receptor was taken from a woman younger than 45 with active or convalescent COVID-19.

The CDR3: CATSDPRAAGTYNEQFF. The CDR3 DNA reads as TGTGCCACCAGTGATCCGAGGGCAGCGGGGACTTACAATGAGCAGTTCTTC. The chain joins TRBV24-1 to TRBJ2-1; 7 bases line up with TRBD2. Germline V gene data show CDR1 as KGHDR and CDR2 as SFDVKD. This CDR3 comprises 17 residues. With V trimmed by 3 bases and J by 4 bases, 11 bases remained unmatched.